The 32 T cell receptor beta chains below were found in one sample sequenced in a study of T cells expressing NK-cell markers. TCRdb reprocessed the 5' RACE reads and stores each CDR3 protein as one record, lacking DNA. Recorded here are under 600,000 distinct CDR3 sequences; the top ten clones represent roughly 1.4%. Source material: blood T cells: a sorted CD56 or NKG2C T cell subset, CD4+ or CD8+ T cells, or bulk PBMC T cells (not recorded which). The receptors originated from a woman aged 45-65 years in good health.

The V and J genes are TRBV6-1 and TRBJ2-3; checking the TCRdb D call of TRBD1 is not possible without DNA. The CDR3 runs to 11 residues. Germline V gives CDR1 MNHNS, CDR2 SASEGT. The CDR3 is CASSHGTGRYF.

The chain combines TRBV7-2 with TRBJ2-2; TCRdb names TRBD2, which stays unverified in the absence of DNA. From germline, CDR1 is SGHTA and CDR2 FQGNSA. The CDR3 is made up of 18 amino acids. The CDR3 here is CASSRLASGRGNTGELFF.

The CDR3 loop reads CASSYQGGEQPQHF. V gene TRBV27 combines with J gene TRBJ1-5; TCRdb indicates TRBD1, and absent DNA this call remains unverified. The CDR3 has 14 amino acids. The germline CDR1 and CDR2 sequences are MNHEY and SMNVEV (reference sequence).

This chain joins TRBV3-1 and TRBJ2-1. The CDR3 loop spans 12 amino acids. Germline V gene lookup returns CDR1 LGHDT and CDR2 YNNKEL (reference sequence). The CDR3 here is CASSQGYNEQFF.

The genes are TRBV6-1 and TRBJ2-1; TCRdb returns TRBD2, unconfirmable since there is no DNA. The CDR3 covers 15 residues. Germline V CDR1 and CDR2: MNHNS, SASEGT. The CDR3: CASNLRGGRAEEQFF.

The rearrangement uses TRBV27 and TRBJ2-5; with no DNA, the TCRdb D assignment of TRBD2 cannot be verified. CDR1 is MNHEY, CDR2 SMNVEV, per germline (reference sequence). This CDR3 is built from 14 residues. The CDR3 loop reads CASRRVLIGETQYF.

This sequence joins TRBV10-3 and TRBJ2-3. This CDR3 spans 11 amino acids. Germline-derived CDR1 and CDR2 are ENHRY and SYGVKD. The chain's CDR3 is CATRNTDTQYF.

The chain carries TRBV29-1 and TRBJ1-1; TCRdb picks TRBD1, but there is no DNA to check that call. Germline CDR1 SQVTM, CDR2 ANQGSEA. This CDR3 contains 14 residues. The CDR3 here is CSVVPGQGHTEAFF.

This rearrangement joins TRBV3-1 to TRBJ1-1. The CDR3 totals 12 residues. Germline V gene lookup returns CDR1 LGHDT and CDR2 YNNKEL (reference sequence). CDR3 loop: CASSQRQYEAFF.

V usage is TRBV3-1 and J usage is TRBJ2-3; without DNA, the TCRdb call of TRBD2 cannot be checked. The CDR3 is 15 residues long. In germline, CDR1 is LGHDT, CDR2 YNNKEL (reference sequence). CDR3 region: CASSPSRGYTDTQYF.

CDR3 loop: CASSQRLAGGAEQFF. This chain connects TRBV4-1 to TRBJ2-1; TCRdb's D call of TRBD2 is untestable without DNA. CDR1 is MGHRA and CDR2 is YSYEKL in the germline V gene. This CDR3 has 15 residues.

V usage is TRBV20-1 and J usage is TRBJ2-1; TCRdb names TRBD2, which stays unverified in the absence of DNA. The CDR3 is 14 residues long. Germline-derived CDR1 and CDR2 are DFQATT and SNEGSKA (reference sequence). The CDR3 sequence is CSARATSGPYNQFF.

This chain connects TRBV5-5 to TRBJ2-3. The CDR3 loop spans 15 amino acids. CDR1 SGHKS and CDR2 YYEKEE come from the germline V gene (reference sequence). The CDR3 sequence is CASSLGPQRPDTQYF.

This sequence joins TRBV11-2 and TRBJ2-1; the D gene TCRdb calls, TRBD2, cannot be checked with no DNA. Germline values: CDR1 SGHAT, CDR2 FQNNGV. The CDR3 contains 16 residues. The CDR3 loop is CASSGLAGSSYNEQFF. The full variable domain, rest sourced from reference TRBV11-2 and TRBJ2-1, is EAGVAQSPRYKIIEKRQSVAFWCNPISGHATLYWYQQILGQGPKLLIQFQNNGVVDDSQLPKDRFSAERLKGVDSTLKIQPAKLEDSAVYLCASSGLAGSSYNEQFFGPGTRLTVL.

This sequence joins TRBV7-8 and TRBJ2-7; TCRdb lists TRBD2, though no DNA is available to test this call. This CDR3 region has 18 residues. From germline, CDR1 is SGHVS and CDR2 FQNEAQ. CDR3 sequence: CASSLEVGTSGRYYEQYF.

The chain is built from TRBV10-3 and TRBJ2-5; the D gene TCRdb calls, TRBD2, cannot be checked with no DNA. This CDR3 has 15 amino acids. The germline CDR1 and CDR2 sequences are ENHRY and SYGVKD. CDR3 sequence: CAISERSGGKETQYF.

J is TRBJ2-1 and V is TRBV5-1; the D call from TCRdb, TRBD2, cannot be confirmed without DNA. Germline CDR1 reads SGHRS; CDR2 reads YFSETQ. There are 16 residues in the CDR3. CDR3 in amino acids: CASSLRLAETSGGQFF.

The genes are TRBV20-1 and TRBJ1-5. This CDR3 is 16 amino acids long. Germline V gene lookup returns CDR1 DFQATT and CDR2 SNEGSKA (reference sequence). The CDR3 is CSAIKASDYSNQPQHF.

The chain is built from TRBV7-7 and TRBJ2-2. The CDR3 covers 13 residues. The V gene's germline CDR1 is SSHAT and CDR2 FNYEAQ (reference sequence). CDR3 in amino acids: CASSRTRSGELFF.

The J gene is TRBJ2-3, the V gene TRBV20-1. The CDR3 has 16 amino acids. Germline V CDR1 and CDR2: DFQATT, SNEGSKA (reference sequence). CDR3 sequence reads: CSARDRLAGSRDTQYF.

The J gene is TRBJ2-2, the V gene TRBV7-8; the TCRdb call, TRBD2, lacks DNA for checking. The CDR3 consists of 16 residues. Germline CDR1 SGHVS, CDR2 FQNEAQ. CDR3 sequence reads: CASSLEAGLNTGELFF.

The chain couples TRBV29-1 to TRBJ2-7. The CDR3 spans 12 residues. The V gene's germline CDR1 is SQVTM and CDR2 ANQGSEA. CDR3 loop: CSVSDSLYEQYF.

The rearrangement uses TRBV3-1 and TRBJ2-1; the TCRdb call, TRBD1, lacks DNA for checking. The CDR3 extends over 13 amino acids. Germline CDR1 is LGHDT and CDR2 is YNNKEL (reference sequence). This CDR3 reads CASSDRGGLGQFF.

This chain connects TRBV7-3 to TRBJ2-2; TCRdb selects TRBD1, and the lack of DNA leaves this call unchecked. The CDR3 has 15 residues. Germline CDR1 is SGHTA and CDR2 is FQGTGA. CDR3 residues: CASSLGTPHTGELFF.

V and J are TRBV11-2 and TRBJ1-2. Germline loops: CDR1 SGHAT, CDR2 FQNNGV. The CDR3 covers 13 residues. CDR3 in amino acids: CASSLRRDYGYTF.

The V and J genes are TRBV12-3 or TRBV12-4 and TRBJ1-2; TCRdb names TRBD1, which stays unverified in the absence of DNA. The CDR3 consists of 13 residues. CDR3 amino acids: CANSGTISYGYTF.

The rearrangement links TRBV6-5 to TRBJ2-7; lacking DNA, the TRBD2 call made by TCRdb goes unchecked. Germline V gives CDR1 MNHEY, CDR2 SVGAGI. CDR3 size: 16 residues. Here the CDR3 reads CASSFSGRVGAPEQYF.

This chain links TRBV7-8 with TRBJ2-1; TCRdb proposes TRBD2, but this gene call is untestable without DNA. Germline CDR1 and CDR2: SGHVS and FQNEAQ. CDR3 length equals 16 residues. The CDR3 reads CASSPRRLANYNEQFF.

The chain's CDR3 is CASSARRAPNYGYTF. The V call is TRBV6-1, the J call TRBJ1-2. The germline V gene encodes CDR1 MNHNS and CDR2 SASEGT. The CDR3 sequence is 15 residues long.

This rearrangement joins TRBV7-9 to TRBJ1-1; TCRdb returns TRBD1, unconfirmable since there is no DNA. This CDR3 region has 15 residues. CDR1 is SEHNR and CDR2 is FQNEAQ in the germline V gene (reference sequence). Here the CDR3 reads CASSSWHGGNTEAFF.

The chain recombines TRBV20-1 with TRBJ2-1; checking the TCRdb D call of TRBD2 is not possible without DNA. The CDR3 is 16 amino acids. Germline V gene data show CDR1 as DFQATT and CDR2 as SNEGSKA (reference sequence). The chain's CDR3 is CSAGTSGSNVGNEQFF.

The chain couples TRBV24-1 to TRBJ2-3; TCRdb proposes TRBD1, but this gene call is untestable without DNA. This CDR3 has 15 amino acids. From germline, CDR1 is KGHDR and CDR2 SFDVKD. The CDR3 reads CATSDRQGRTDTQYF.